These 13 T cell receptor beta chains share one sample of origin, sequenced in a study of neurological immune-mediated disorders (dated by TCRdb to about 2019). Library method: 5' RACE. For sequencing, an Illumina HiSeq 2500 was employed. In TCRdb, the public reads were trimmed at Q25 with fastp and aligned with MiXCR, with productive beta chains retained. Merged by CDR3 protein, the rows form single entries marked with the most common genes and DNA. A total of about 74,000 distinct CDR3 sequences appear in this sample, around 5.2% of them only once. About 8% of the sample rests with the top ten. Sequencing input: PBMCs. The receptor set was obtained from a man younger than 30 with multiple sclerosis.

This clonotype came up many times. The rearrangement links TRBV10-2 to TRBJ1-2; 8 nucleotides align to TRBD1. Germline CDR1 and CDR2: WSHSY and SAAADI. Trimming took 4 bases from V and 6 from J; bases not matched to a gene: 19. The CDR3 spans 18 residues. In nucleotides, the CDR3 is TGCGCCAGCAGTGCTTTATTTTACCCCGGGACAGGAGTTAATGGCTACACCTTC. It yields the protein CASSALFYPGTGVNGYTF.

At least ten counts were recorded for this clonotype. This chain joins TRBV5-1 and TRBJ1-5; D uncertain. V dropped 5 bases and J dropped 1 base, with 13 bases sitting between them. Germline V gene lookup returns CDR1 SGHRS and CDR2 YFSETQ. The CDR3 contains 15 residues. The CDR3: CASSPTGVSNQPQHF. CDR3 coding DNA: TGCGCCAGCAGTCCTACCGGGGTCAGCAATCAGCCCCAGCATTTT.

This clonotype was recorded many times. The CDR3 region is CSAVGLAGDIYEQFF. For the CDR3, the DNA is TGCAGTGCCGTGGGACTAGCGGGAGATATATATGAGCAGTTCTTC. The chain recombines TRBV20-1 with TRBJ2-1; 14 nucleotides line up with TRBD2. The CDR3 is 15 residues long. The V gene end was trimmed by 6 bases and the J gene end by 8 bases; junction bases not matched to a gene: 9. Per germline, CDR1 DFQATT and CDR2 SNEGSKA (reference sequence).

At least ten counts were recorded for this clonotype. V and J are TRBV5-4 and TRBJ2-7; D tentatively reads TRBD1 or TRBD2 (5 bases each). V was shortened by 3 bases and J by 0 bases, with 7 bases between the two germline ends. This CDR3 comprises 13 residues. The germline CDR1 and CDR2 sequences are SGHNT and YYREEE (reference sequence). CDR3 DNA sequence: TGTGCCAGCAGCTGGGACGGCTCCTACGAGCAGTACTTC. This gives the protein CASSWDGSYEQYF.

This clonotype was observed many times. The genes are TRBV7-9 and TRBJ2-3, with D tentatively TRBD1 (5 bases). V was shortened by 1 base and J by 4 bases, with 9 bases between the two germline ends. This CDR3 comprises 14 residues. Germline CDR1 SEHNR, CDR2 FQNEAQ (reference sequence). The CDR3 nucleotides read TGTGCCAGCAGCTTAGAGGGGTGGCCAGATACGCAGTATTTT. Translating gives CASSLEGWPDTQYF.

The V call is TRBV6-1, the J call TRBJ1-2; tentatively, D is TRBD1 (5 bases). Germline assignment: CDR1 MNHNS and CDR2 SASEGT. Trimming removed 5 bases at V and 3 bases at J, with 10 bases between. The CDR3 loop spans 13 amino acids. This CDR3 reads CASSMRGDYGYTF. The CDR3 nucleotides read TGTGCCAGCAGTATGAGGGGCGACTATGGCTACACCTTC.

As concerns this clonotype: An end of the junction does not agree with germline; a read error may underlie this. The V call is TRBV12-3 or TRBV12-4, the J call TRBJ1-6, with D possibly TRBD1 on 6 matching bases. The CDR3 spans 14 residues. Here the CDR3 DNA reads TGTGCCAGCAGTAGTATGAGGGACAATTCACCCCTCAACTTT. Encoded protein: CASSSMRDNSPLNF.

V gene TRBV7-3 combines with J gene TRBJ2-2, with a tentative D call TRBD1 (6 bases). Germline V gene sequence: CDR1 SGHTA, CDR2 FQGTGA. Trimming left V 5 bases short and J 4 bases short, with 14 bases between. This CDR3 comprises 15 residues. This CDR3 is CASSQSGTPTGELFF. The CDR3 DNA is TGTGCCAGCAGCCAATCCGGGACACCCACCGGGGAGCTGTTTTTT.

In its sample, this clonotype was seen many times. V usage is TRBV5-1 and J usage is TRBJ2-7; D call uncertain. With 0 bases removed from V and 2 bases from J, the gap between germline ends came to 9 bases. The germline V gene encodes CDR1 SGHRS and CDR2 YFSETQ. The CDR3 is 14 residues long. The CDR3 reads CASSLEQQPYEQYF. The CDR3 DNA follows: TGCGCCAGCAGCTTGGAACAGCAGCCCTACGAGCAGTACTTC. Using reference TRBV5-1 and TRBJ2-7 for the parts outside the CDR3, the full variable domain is KAGVTQTPRYLIKTRGQQVTLSCSPISGHRSVSWYQQTPGQGLQFLFEYFSETQRNKGNFPGRFSGRQFSNSRSEMNVSTLELGDSALYLCASSLEQQPYEQYFGPGTRLTVT.

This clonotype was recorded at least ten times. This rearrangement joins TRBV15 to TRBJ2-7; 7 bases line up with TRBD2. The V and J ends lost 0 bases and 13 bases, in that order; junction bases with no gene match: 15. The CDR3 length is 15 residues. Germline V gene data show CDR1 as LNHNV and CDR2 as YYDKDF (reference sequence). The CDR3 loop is CATSRDAGLVPGFYF. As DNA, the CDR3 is TGTGCCACCAGCAGAGATGCCGGACTAGTTCCGGGTTTCTACTTC.

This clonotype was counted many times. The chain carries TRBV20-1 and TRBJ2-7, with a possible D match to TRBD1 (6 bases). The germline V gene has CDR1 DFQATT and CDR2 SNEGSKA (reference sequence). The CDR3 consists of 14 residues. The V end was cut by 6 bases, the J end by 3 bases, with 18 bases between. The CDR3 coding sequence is TGCAGTGCCAATAGGGGATCCAGGGGCTACGAGCAGTACTTC. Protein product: CSANRGSRGYEQYF.

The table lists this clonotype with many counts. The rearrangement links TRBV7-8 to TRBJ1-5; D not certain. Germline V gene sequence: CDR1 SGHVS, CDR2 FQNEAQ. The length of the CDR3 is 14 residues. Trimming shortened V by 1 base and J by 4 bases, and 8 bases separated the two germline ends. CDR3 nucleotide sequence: TGTGCCAGCAGCTTAGAAACAGTAAATCAGCCCCAGCATTTT. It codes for CASSLETVNQPQHF.

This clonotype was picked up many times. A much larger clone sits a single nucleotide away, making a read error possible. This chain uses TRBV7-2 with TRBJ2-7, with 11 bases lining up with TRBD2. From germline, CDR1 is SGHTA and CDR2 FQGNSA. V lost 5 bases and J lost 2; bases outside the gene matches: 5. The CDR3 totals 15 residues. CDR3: CASSEGLAATYEQYF. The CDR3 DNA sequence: TGTGCCAGCAGCGAGGGACTAGCGGCTACCTACGAGCAGTACTTC.